The 5 T cell receptor beta chains below all came from one sample that was sequenced in a study of blood T cell repertoires in COVID-19. Measured with immunoSEQ multiplex PCR; TCRdb has only the in-frame clones, and not every one. The table records approximately 82,000 clones, around 80% of them present only once. The sample consisted of peripheral blood. These receptors were taken from a woman between 55 and 75 years old with acute or convalescent COVID-19.

The rearrangement links TRBV5-1 to TRBJ1-6, with 8 positions matching TRBD1. Germline CDR1 and CDR2: SGHRS and YFSETQ. With V trimmed by 0 bases and J by 7 bases, 6 bases remained unmatched. The CDR3 sequence is 16 residues long. CDR3 region: CASSLGGQGWNSPLHF. CDR3 sequence (DNA): TGCGCCAGCAGCTTGGGTGGACAGGGATGGAATTCACCCCTCCACTTT.

This clone was observed a few times. The V call is TRBV12-3 or TRBV12-4, the J call TRBJ2-7; TRBD1 agrees at 7 bases. CDR3 length: 12 amino acids. V lost 5 bases, J lost 5 bases, and 3 bases stayed unmatched. CDR3 sequence reads: CASSTGDHEQYF. As DNA, the CDR3 is TGTGCCAGCAGTACAGGGGACCACGAGCAGTACTTC.

This chain joins TRBV5-1 and TRBJ1-1, with a weak D call TRBD1 (5 bases). The CDR3 has 13 residues. CDR1 is SGHRS and CDR2 is YFSETQ in the germline V gene. The V end lost 2 bases, the J end lost 8 bases, and 13 bases lay between the germline ends. This chain's CDR3 is CASSFRTPEEAFF. CDR3 nucleotide sequence: TGCGCCAGCAGCTTCAGGACACCAGAAGAAGCTTTCTTT.

The rearrangement joins TRBV7-6 to TRBJ2-7; 9 nucleotides agree with TRBD2. Germline values: CDR1 SGHVS, CDR2 FNYEAQ. The CDR3 totals 16 residues. V dropped 5 bases and J dropped 4; count of bases not matched to a gene: 12. As DNA, the CDR3 is TGTGCCAGCAGCGTAGGCGGGTCTAGCGGGAAGTACGAGCAGTACTTC. It yields the protein CASSVGGSSGKYEQYF.

V usage is TRBV5-6 and J usage is TRBJ2-2; the D gene is possibly TRBD2 (6 bases). The V gene's germline CDR1 is SGHDT and CDR2 YYEEEE. The CDR3 has 14 residues. The V end was cut by 1 base, the J end by 8 bases, with 12 bases between. As DNA, the CDR3 is TGTGCCAGCAGCTTGACATCAGGGAGGGGGGAGCTGTTTTTT. Amino acid sequence: CASSLTSGRGELFF.